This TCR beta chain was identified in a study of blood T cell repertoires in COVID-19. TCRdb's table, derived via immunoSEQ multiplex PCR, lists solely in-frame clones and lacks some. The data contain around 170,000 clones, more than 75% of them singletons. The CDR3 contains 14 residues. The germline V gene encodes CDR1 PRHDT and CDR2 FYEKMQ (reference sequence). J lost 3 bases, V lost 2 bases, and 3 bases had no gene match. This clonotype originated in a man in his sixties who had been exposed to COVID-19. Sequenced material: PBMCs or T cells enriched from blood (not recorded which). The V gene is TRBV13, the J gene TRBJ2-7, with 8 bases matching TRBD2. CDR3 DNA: TGTGCCAGCAGCTTACGGCTAGCGGGCTACGAGCAGTACTTC. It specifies CASSLRLAGYEQYF.